The clone carrying this T cell receptor beta chain was picked up a small number of times. Antigen specificity is unknown. Notes on the study in general: Tumor Tregs overlapped most with tumor, then blood, naive CD4+ cells. Tumor memory CD4+ T cell TCR gene usage was found to cluster with blood and lymph node memory CD4+ cells and with lymph node naive CD4+ cells.

After constant-region reverse-primer amplification, full-length variable regions underwent semi-nested PCR with Nested Universal Primer A. Via MiXCR, TCRdb re-called the 5' RACE reads, giving one row per CDR3 protein. The sample has almost 8,500 distinct CDR3 sequences; about two thirds are singletons. Naive CD4+ T cells were purified with Tregs depleted by CD25. Germline V gene data show CDR1 as SGHRS and CDR2 as YFSETQ. V lost 2 bases, J lost 3 bases, and 7 bases stayed unmatched. The CDR3 contains 16 residues. Sample: tumor-infiltrating naive CD4+ T cells sorted from the breast tumor. Indicated subset: naive CD4+ T cells, CD4+CD45RA+CD25-. The source is a female donor with breast cancer. The chain uses TRBV5-1 and TRBJ1-2; 10 bases fit TRBD1. CDR3 DNA: TGCGCCAGCAGCTTAATGACAGGGGGCAATCACTATGGCTACACCTTC. The encoded protein is CASSLMTGGNHYGYTF.